Listed below are T cell receptor beta chains from one sample, sequenced in a study of blood T cell repertoires in COVID-19. TCRdb keeps only in-frame clones here, not all; method: immunoSEQ multiplex PCR. The sample includes 95,000 to 150,000 clones, 80% of them seen just once. Material for sequencing was peripheral blood. The receptors were sampled from a man aged 60 to 69 with active or convalescent COVID-19. Each CDR3 is given with its conserved first and last residue. The order of the fields is V gene, D gene, clone size, J gene, CDR3 DNA, CDR3 protein. The D gene is left open where the match is weak. The size field is filled for only some rows; it gives once, few, many or a size class.

v_call: TRBV5-4; d_call: TRBD2; clone_size: few; j_call: TRBJ2-3; cdr3_nt: TGTGCCAGCAGCTTGGCGGCTAGCGGGAGAGGGGTAGATACGCAGTATTTT; cdr3_aa: CASSLAASGRGVDTQYF
v_call: TRBV7-9; d_call: TRBD1; clone_size: -; j_call: TRBJ2-3; cdr3_nt: TGTGCCAGCACAGGACAGGGAAGCACAGATACGCAGTATTTT; cdr3_aa: CASTGQGSTDTQYF
v_call: TRBV11-2; d_call: TRBD1; clone_size: -; j_call: TRBJ2-7; cdr3_nt: TGTGCCAGCAGCCCCCGACCCGACAGGGGTGGCACCTACGAGCAGTACTTC; cdr3_aa: CASSPRPDRGGTYEQYF
v_call: TRBV6-5; d_call: TRBD2; clone_size: once; j_call: TRBJ2-7; cdr3_nt: TGTGCCAGCAGTACCCCGTCTAGCGGGAGTTACGAGCAGTACTTC; cdr3_aa: CASSTPSSGSYEQYF
v_call: TRBV14; d_call: -; clone_size: -; j_call: TRBJ2-5; cdr3_nt: TGTGCCAGCAGCCAAGATCTACGGTTGACCCAGTACTTC; cdr3_aa: CASSQDLRLTQYF
v_call: TRBV7-7; d_call: -; clone_size: -; j_call: TRBJ1-1; cdr3_nt: TGTGCCAGCCTAGCCGGCCCCGGGTTCGCTGAAGCTTTCTTT; cdr3_aa: CASLAGPGFAEAFF
v_call: TRBV5-4; d_call: TRBD2; clone_size: -; j_call: TRBJ2-3; cdr3_nt: TGTGCCAGCAGCATGGGACTAGCGGGAGCCGCAGATACGCAGTATTTT; cdr3_aa: CASSMGLAGAADTQYF
v_call: TRBV4-2; d_call: TRBD2; clone_size: -; j_call: TRBJ2-1; cdr3_nt: TGTGCCAGCAGCCAAGTACCCCAGCGGGAGGGTGTTCGGCAGTTCTTC; cdr3_aa: CASSQVPQREGVRQFF
v_call: TRBV9; d_call: TRBD1; clone_size: -; j_call: TRBJ1-4; cdr3_nt: TGTGCCAGCAGCCTCCACTGGCAGGGGGACGAAAAACTGTTTTTT; cdr3_aa: CASSLHWQGDEKLFF
v_call: TRBV24-1; d_call: TRBD2; clone_size: -; j_call: TRBJ2-3; cdr3_nt: TGTGCCACCAGTGATCCGAGGAGCGGGAGGATAGATACGCAGTATTTT; cdr3_aa: CATSDPRSGRIDTQYF
v_call: TRBV5-1; d_call: TRBD1; clone_size: -; j_call: TRBJ2-6; cdr3_nt: TGCGCCAGCAGCTGGTCACAGGGGCCTGGGGCCAACGTCCTGACTTTC; cdr3_aa: CASSWSQGPGANVLTF
v_call: TRBV5-1; d_call: -; clone_size: -; j_call: TRBJ1-4; cdr3_nt: TGCGCCAGCAGCTTGGAAGGGGGAGATGAAAAACTGTTTTTT; cdr3_aa: CASSLEGGDEKLFF
v_call: TRBV10-3; d_call: -; clone_size: many; j_call: TRBJ1-2; cdr3_nt: TGTGCCATCAGGGCAGAGCTGGCCAGGAACTATGGCTACACCTTC; cdr3_aa: CAIRAELARNYGYTF
v_call: TRBV27; d_call: -; clone_size: -; j_call: TRBJ1-5; cdr3_nt: TGTGCCAGCAGTTACCTCGGGGGGAGCAATCAGCCCCAGCATTTT; cdr3_aa: CASSYLGGSNQPQHF
v_call: TRBV28; d_call: -; clone_size: -; j_call: TRBJ2-3; cdr3_nt: TGTGCCAGCAGTTCGGGTCTTCTGGGTACGCAGTATTTT; cdr3_aa: CASSSGLLGTQYF
v_call: TRBV27; d_call: TRBD2; clone_size: few; j_call: TRBJ2-3; cdr3_nt: TGTGCCAGCAGTTTGACGGGAGCGGGGGGAGATACGCAGTATTTT; cdr3_aa: CASSLTGAGGDTQYF
v_call: TRBV24-1; d_call: -; clone_size: -; j_call: TRBJ2-5; cdr3_nt: TGTGCCACCAGTGATTGGTCTGGTGCAGACCAAGAGACCCAGTACTTC; cdr3_aa: CATSDWSGADQETQYF
v_call: TRBV6-2/TRBV6-3; d_call: TRBD2; clone_size: -; j_call: TRBJ2-2; cdr3_nt: TGTGCCAGCAGTAACCCTAGCGGGAGAAACACCGGGGAGCTGTTTTTT; cdr3_aa: CASSNPSGRNTGELFF
v_call: TRBV28; d_call: -; clone_size: -; j_call: TRBJ2-5; cdr3_nt: TGTGCCAGCCGGGGGGAGGGGGAGGGACGAAAGACCCAGTACTTC; cdr3_aa: CASRGEGEGRKTQYF
v_call: TRBV10-3; d_call: TRBD1; clone_size: -; j_call: TRBJ1-1; cdr3_nt: TGTGCCATCAGTGGCAGACAGGGGTGGGCGAACACTGAAGCTTTCTTT; cdr3_aa: CAISGRQGWANTEAFF
v_call: TRBV5-1; d_call: TRBD2; clone_size: -; j_call: TRBJ2-1; cdr3_nt: TGCGCCAGCAGTCGATTACTAGCGGGAGTTTTCAATGAGCAGTTCTTC; cdr3_aa: CASSRLLAGVFNEQFF
v_call: TRBV7-9; d_call: TRBD2; clone_size: once; j_call: TRBJ2-1; cdr3_nt: TGTGCCAGCAGCCCGGCATTAGGGAGGGACAATGAGCAGTTCTTC; cdr3_aa: CASSPALGRDNEQFF
v_call: TRBV25-1; d_call: -; clone_size: -; j_call: TRBJ1-1; cdr3_nt: TGTGCCAGCAATCGAGGGGGGGCGCCGGACACTGAAGCTTTCTTT; cdr3_aa: CASNRGGAPDTEAFF
v_call: TRBV6-5; d_call: TRBD1; clone_size: -; j_call: TRBJ2-7; cdr3_nt: TGTGCCAGCAGCCCGGGACAGGGGATCTACGAGCAGTACTTC; cdr3_aa: CASSPGQGIYEQYF
v_call: TRBV14; d_call: TRBD1; clone_size: few; j_call: TRBJ1-2; cdr3_nt: TGTGCCAGCAGCGGCGGGACAGGGGGCTTTGGCTACACCTTC; cdr3_aa: CASSGGTGGFGYTF
v_call: TRBV5-1; d_call: -; clone_size: -; j_call: TRBJ2-7; cdr3_nt: TGCGCCAGCAGCTTGGGACAGGTCTCCTACGAGCAGTACTTC; cdr3_aa: CASSLGQVSYEQYF
v_call: TRBV5-4; d_call: -; clone_size: -; j_call: TRBJ2-4; cdr3_nt: TGTGCCAGCAGCCCCGCGGGGGCGGACATTCAGTACTTC; cdr3_aa: CASSPAGADIQYF
v_call: TRBV2; d_call: TRBD2; clone_size: few; j_call: TRBJ2-3; cdr3_nt: TGTGCCAGCAGATGGACTAGCGGGAGGGCCACGGTGGGGGATACGCAGTATTTT; cdr3_aa: CASRWTSGRATVGDTQYF
v_call: TRBV11-3; d_call: -; clone_size: -; j_call: TRBJ2-7; cdr3_nt: TGTGCCAGCAGCTTGATGCACAGAATGGAGCAGTACTTC; cdr3_aa: CASSLMHRMEQYF
v_call: TRBV24-1; d_call: -; clone_size: -; j_call: TRBJ1-1; cdr3_nt: TGTGCCACCAGTGATTTAAGGGATGCAGGGTTGGCTTTCTTT; cdr3_aa: CATSDLRDAGLAFF
v_call: TRBV7-2; d_call: TRBD2; clone_size: -; j_call: TRBJ2-5; cdr3_nt: TGTGCCAGCAGCGCCCGACTAGCGGGAGGTAGCCAAGAGACCCAGTACTTC; cdr3_aa: CASSARLAGGSQETQYF
v_call: TRBV5-1; d_call: -; clone_size: -; j_call: TRBJ1-3; cdr3_nt: TGCGCCAGCAGCTTATTGGCACCCTCGGAGTCTGGAAACACCATATATTTT; cdr3_aa: CASSLLAPSESGNTIYF
v_call: TRBV11-2; d_call: -; clone_size: -; j_call: TRBJ2-4; cdr3_nt: TGTGCCAGCAGCTTACAATACAGTTTAGCCAAAAACATTCAGTACTTC; cdr3_aa: CASSLQYSLAKNIQYF
v_call: TRBV7-2; d_call: -; clone_size: -; j_call: TRBJ1-6; cdr3_nt: TGTGCCAGCAGCTTAGCCCCGACGGGTACTAATTCACCCCTCCACTTT; cdr3_aa: CASSLAPTGTNSPLHF
v_call: TRBV2; d_call: -; clone_size: -; j_call: TRBJ2-7; cdr3_nt: TGTGCCAGTACGCGGGGCACCTACGAGCAGTACTTC; cdr3_aa: CASTRGTYEQYF
v_call: TRBV5-6; d_call: -; clone_size: -; j_call: TRBJ2-2; cdr3_nt: TGTGCCAGCAGCTTGGGGGGGCGTCTGAACACCGGGGAGCTGTTTTTT; cdr3_aa: CASSLGGRLNTGELFF
v_call: TRBV4-1; d_call: -; clone_size: -; j_call: TRBJ2-3; cdr3_nt: TGCGCCAGCAGCCCTCTTTTAACGGGAGTAGATACGCAGTATTTT; cdr3_aa: CASSPLLTGVDTQYF
v_call: TRBV3-1/TRBV3-2; d_call: -; clone_size: once; j_call: TRBJ1-5; cdr3_nt: TGTGCCAGCAGCCAACCGCACCAGGGCTCCCGGGATTTT; cdr3_aa: CASSQPHQGSRDF
v_call: TRBV20-1; d_call: -; clone_size: once; j_call: TRBJ2-1; cdr3_nt: TGCAGTGCTAGTAGGCGGCTACCCCAAGTGCCGTTCTTC; cdr3_aa: CSASRRLPQVPFF
v_call: TRBV24-1; d_call: -; clone_size: -; j_call: TRBJ1-1; cdr3_nt: TGTGCCACCAGTGGTTGGGGGCCGGACACTGAAGCTTTCTTT; cdr3_aa: CATSGWGPDTEAFF
v_call: TRBV20-1; d_call: -; clone_size: -; j_call: TRBJ2-5; cdr3_nt: TGCAGTGCGCCCAGCCAAGAGACCCAGTACTTC; cdr3_aa: CSAPSQETQYF